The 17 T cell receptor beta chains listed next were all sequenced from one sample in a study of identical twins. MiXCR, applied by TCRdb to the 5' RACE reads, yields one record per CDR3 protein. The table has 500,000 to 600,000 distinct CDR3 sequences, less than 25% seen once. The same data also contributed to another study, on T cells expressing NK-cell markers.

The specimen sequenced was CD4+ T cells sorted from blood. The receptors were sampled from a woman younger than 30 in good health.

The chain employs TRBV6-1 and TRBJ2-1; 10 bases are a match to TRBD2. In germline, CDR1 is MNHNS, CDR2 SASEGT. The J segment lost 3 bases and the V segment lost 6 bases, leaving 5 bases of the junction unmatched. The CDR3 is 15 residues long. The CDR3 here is CASRAAGGLYNEQFF. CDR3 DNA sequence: TGTGCCAGCAGGGCAGCGGGAGGGCTCTACAATGAGCAGTTCTTC.

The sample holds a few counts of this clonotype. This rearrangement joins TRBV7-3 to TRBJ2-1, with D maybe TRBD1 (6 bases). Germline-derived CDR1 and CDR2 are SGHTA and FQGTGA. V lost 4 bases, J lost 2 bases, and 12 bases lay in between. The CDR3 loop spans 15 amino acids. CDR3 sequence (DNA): TGTGCCAGCAGCTCAGGGGACGGTACCTACAATGAGCAGTTCTTC. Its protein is CASSSGDGTYNEQFF.

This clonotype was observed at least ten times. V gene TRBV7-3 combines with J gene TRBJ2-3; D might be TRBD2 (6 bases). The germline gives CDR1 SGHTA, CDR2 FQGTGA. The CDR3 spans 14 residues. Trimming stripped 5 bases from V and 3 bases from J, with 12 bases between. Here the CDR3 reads CASSHGGKTDTQYF. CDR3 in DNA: TGTGCCAGCAGCCACGGGGGAAAAACAGATACGCAGTATTTT.

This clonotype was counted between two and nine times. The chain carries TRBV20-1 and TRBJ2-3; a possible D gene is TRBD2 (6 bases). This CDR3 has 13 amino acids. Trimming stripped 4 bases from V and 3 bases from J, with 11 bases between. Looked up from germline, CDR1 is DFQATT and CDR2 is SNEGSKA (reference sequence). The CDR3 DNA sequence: TGCAGTGCTAATGGACGGGGGACAGATACGCAGTATTTT. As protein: CSANGRGTDTQYF.

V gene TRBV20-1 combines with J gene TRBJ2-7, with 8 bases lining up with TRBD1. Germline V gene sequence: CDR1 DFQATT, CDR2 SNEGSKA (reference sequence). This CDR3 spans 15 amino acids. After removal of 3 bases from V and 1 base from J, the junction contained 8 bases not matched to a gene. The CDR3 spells CSASGRDRRSYEQYF. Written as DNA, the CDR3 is TGCAGTGCTAGTGGACGGGACAGGCGATCCTACGAGCAGTACTTC.

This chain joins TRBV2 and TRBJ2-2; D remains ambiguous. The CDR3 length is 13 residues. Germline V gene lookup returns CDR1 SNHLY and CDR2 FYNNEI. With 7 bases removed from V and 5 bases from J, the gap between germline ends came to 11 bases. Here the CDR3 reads CASTRAETGELFF. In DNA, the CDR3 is TGTGCCAGCACCCGTGCGGAGACCGGGGAGCTGTTTTTT.

The CDR3 sequence: CASSVEPGRANEQFF. The CDR3 nucleotides are TGTGCCAGCAGCGTAGAGCCGGGAAGGGCTAATGAGCAGTTCTTC. The chain carries TRBV9 and TRBJ2-1; possibly TRBD2 for D (5 bases). The V end lost 0 bases, the J end lost 7 bases, and 14 bases lay between the germline ends. Germline assignment: CDR1 SGDLS and CDR2 YYNGEE. The CDR3 contains 15 residues.

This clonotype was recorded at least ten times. In DNA, the CDR3 is TGTGCCAGCAGTGCCAGGGGTAACACTGAAGCTTTCTTT. Protein sequence: CASSARGNTEAFF. The rearrangement links TRBV12-3 or TRBV12-4 to TRBJ1-1; TRBD1 is a possible D gene (6 bases). The CDR3 runs to 13 residues. Trimming took 5 bases from V and 2 from J, leaving 9 bases between them.

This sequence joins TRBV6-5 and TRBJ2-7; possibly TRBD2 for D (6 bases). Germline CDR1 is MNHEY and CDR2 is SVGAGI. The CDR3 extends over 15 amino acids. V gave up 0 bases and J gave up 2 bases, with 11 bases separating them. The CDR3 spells CASSYSIGSPYEQYF. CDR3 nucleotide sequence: TGTGCCAGCAGTTACTCGATCGGGAGTCCCTACGAGCAGTACTTC.

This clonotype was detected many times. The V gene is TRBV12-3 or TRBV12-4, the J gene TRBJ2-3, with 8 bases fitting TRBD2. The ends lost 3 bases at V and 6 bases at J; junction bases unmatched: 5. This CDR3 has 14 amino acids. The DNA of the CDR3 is TGTGCCAGCAGTTTGCCTAGCGGGTCGGATACGCAGTATTTT. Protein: CASSLPSGSDTQYF.

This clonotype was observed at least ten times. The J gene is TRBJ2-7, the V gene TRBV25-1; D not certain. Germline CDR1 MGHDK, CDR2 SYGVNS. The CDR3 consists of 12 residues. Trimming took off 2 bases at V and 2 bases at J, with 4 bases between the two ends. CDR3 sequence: CASSEGTYEQYF. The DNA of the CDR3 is TGTGCCAGCAGTGAAGGGACCTACGAGCAGTACTTC.

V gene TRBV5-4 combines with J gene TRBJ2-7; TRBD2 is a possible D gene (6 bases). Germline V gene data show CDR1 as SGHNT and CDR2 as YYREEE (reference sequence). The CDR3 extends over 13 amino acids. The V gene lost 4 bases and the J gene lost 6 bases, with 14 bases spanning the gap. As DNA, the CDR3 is TGTGCCAGCAGCCTCCTGGGGGGACCCGAGCAGTACTTC. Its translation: CASSLLGGPEQYF.

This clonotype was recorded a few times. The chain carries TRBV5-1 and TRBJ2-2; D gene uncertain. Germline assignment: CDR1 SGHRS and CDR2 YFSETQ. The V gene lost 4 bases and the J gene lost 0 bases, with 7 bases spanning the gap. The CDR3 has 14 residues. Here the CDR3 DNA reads TGCGCCAGCAGCCCCTCAACGAACACCGGGGAGCTGTTTTTT. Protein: CASSPSTNTGELFF.

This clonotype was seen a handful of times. The CDR3 is CASSYSGANGAEAFF. CDR3 sequence (DNA): TGTGCCAGCAGCTATTCCGGCGCTAATGGCGCTGAAGCTTTCTTT. The chain couples TRBV7-6 to TRBJ1-1; D call uncertain. The germline CDR1 and CDR2 sequences are SGHVS and FNYEAQ. The CDR3 covers 15 residues. V gave up 4 bases and J gave up 6 bases, with 18 bases separating them.

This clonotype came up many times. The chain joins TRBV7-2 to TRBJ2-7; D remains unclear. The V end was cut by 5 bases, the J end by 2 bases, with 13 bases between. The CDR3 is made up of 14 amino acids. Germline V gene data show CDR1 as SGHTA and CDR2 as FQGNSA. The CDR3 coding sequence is TGTGCCAGCAGCCTGATGACTGGACCCTACGAGCAGTACTTC. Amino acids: CASSLMTGPYEQYF.

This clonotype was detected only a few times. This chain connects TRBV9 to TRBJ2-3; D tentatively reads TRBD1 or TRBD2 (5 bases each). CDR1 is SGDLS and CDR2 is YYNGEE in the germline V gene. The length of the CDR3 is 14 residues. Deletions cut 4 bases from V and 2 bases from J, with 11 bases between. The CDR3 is CASSTGPTTDTQYF. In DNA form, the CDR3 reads TGTGCCAGCAGCACGGGACCCACCACAGATACGCAGTATTTT.

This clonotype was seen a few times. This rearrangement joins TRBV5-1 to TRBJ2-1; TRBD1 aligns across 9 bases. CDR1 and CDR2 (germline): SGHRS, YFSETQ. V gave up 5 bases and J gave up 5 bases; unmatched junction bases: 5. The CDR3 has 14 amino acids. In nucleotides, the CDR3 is TGCGCCAGCAGGGTGCGGACAGGGGACAATGAGCAGTTCTTC. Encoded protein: CASRVRTGDNEQFF.